This T cell receptor beta chain was found in a study of blood T cell repertoires in COVID-19. The CDR3 consists of 15 residues. The trim removed 4 bases at V and 2 bases at J, leaving 4 bases unmatched. Germline CDR1 is SGHRS and CDR2 is YFSETQ. Some clones are missing from TCRdb's copy, which holds only in-frame ones; the method was immunoSEQ multiplex PCR. The sample has about 190,000 clones, around four fifths seen once. V usage is TRBV5-1 and J usage is TRBJ2-3; 10 bases are shared with TRBD1. Sequenced material: peripheral blood. This receptor was identified in a woman in her 30s with acute or convalescent COVID-19. CDR3 amino acids: CASSRQGANTDTQYF. DNA of the CDR3: TGCGCCAGCAGCCGACAGGGGGCTAACACAGATACGCAGTATTTT.